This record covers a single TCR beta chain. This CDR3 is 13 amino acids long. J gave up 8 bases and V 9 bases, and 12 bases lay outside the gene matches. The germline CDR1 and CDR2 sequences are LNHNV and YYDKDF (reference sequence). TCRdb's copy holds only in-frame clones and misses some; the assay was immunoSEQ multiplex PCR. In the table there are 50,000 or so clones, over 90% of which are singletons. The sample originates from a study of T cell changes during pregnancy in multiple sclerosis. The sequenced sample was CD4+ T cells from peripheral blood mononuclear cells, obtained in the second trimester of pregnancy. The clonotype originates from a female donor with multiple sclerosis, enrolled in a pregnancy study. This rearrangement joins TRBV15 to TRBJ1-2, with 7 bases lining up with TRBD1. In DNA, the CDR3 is TGTGCCACGTCGTCAGACAGGGAAGGCGGCTACACCTTC. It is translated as CATSSDREGGYTF.